The rows below give T cell receptor beta chains drawn from one sample of a study of siplizumab effects on memory and regulatory T cells. Clones were sequenced by immunoSEQ multiplex PCR, and TCRdb holds only the in-frame ones, with some missing. The sample has more than 90,000 clones, around 90% seen once. The sequenced sample consisted of non-Treg CD4+ T cells sorted from blood. These receptors came from a human donor in good health. Each CDR3 is given with its conserved first and last residue. Each record gives: D gene, clone size, V gene, J gene, CDR3 DNA, CDR3 protein. The D gene is left open where the match is weak. Clone size appears in some rows only: once, few, many, or a class for an expanded clone.

TRBD1	-	TRBV6-5	TRBJ1-1	TGTGCCAGCAGTCTGACAGGGTCTGGCACGGAAGCTTTCTTT	CASSLTGSGTEAFF
-	-	TRBV19	TRBJ2-1	TGTGCCAGCCGGCCGCTCGACAAGGACAATGAGCAGTTCTTC	CASRPLDKDNEQFF
TRBD1	-	TRBV30	TRBJ1-3	TGTGCCTGGAGTGGGACAGGGGCAAAGGTTGGAAACACCATATATTTT	CAWSGTGAKVGNTIYF
-	-	TRBV4-1	TRBJ1-6	TGCGCCAGCAGCCAACAACAGGAGAATAATTCACCCCTCCACTTT	CASSQQQENNSPLHF
-	-	TRBV5-6	TRBJ2-5	TGTGCCAGCAGCTTTTATGGGGCCCTACAAGAGACCCAGTACTTC	CASSFYGALQETQYF
TRBD1	-	TRBV6-6	TRBJ2-7	TGTGCCAGCAGTTATCAGGGGGCCTCCTACGAGCAGTACTTC	CASSYQGASYEQYF
TRBD2	-	TRBV7-2	TRBJ2-3	TGTGCCAGCAGCTTCGTCGCGGGAGGGACAGATACGCAGTATTTT	CASSFVAGGTDTQYF
-	-	TRBV13	TRBJ1-6	TGTGCCAGCAGCTTTGTAGGTGCCACCAGGGATTCACCCCTCCACTTT	CASSFVGATRDSPLHF
-	once	TRBV6-1	TRBJ2-5	TGTGCCAGCAGTGATTTCCCCCGGACCCAGTACTTC	CASSDFPRTQYF
TRBD1	once	TRBV7-2	TRBJ2-4	TGTGCCAGCAGCCAGACAGGGTTAAAAAACATTCAGTACTTC	CASSQTGLKNIQYF
-	-	TRBV11-3	TRBJ2-3	TGTGCCAGCTCCCTCCGGGAAACGCAGTATTTT	CASSLRETQYF
-	-	TRBV19	TRBJ1-5	TGTGCCAGTAGGGGAGTAGCGTTGGGGGGCAATCAGCCCCAGCATTTT	CASRGVALGGNQPQHF
-	-	TRBV5-6	TRBJ2-3	TGTGCCAGCAGCGGGTTTCAGGTGAAGCTGACAGATACGCAGTATTTT	CASSGFQVKLTDTQYF
-	-	TRBV27	TRBJ1-4	TGTGCCAGCAGTAAGACGGGCAGCGGATGGTCAAGTGAAAAACTGTTTTTT	CASSKTGSGWSSEKLFF
-	-	TRBV7-2	TRBJ1-5	TGTGCCAGCAGCTTATTCCCCGGAAATCAGCCCCAGCATTTT	CASSLFPGNQPQHF
-	-	TRBV6-1	TRBJ2-2	TGTGCCAGCAGTCAAGTCGGCGGGGAGCTGTTTTTT	CASSQVGGELFF
-	-	TRBV4-1	TRBJ2-3	TGCGCCAGCAGCCACCGTTTAGAAACTAGCACAGATACGCAGTATTTT	CASSHRLETSTDTQYF
TRBD1	once	TRBV19	TRBJ2-2	TGTGCCAGTAGCCTGGGACAGGGGGACACCGGGGAGCTGTTTTTT	CASSLGQGDTGELFF
-	-	TRBV4-3	TRBJ2-2	TGCGCCAGCAGCCAAGACACAGGTTACATGACTAACACCGGGGAGCTGTTTTTT	CASSQDTGYMTNTGELFF
TRBD1	-	TRBV29-1	TRBJ2-3	TGCAGCCTAGGGCTGGACAGGTTAGATACGCAGTATTTT	CSLGLDRLDTQYF
-	few	TRBV6-1	TRBJ1-4	TGTGCCAGCTCGGGCCCCGCAACTAATGAAAAACTGTTTTTT	CASSGPATNEKLFF
TRBD1	-	TRBV7-2	TRBJ2-7	TGTGCCAGCAGCTTAGATCACAGGGGTATCGAGCAGTACTTC	CASSLDHRGIEQYF
-	-	TRBV6-5	TRBJ2-5	TGTGCCAGCAGTTCTGGTCCAAGGGAGACCCAGTACTTC	CASSSGPRETQYF
TRBD2	-	TRBV7-9	TRBJ2-7	TGTGCCGTCGTCGGACTAGCGGGGGAGTTGACTACCGAGCAGTACTTC	CAVVGLAGELTTEQYF
-	-	TRBV6-1	TRBJ1-5	TGTGCCAGCAGTGGCAGGGTCCTTAATCAGCCCCAGCATTTT	CASSGRVLNQPQHF
-	-	TRBV19	TRBJ1-2	TGTGCCAGTAGTATAAAGGGCAGCTATGGCTACACCTTC	CASSIKGSYGYTF
TRBD1	-	TRBV28	TRBJ1-5	TGTGCCAGCAGCCCCGACAGGGCTGGCAATCAGCCCCAGCATTTT	CASSPDRAGNQPQHF
TRBD1	-	TRBV28	TRBJ1-5	TGTGCCGCCAGGGGGCCCCTCAATCAGCCCCAGCATTTT	CAARGPLNQPQHF